A single sample is the source of the 20 T cell receptor beta chains below, sequenced in a study of blood T cell repertoires in COVID-19. Produced via immunoSEQ multiplex PCR; TCRdb's table is partial and in-frame only. The data hold some 240,000 clones, with around 81% observed a single time. The sample consisted of PBMCs or T cells enriched from blood (not recorded which). The receptor set was obtained from a man aged 50-60 years who had recovered from COVID-19.

V usage is TRBV4-3 and J usage is TRBJ2-7; 9 bases are a match to TRBD2. Germline CDR1 LGHNA, CDR2 YSLEER. The CDR3 sequence is 16 residues long. J was trimmed by 2 bases and V by 0 bases; bases with no gene match: 5. CDR3 in amino acids: CASSQDLAGGAYEQYF. For the CDR3, the DNA is TGCGCCAGCAGCCAAGATTTGGCGGGAGGGGCCTACGAGCAGTACTTC.

The chain is built from TRBV5-1 and TRBJ1-4; 9 nucleotides match TRBD1. V was clipped by 4 bases and J by 8 bases; unmatched bases: 9. Germline values: CDR1 SGHRS, CDR2 YFSETQ. The CDR3 contains 15 residues. Written as DNA, the CDR3 is TGCGCCAGCAGCCCCGAGGGACAGGGCATCGAAAAACTGTTTTTT. Translated, it gives CASSPEGQGIEKLFF.

J is TRBJ2-5 and V is TRBV7-8; 11 bases map to TRBD2. Looked up from germline, CDR1 is SGHVS and CDR2 is FQNEAQ. This CDR3 is built from 15 residues. Germline trimming cut 10 bases from V and 3 bases from J; bases unmatched to any gene: 10. CDR3 sequence: CATLAGGWVKETQYF. CDR3 nucleotide sequence: TGTGCCACCTTAGCGGGAGGGTGGGTAAAAGAGACCCAGTACTTC.

The rearrangement links TRBV2 to TRBJ1-2, with 8 positions matching TRBD1. The germline CDR1 and CDR2 sequences are SNHLY and FYNNEI. V was pared by 8 bases and J by 3 bases, with 11 bases of the junction left unmatched. This CDR3 spans 15 amino acids. CDR3 sequence: CASPRTGREDYGYTF. CDR3 nucleotide sequence: TGTGCCAGCCCAAGGACAGGGAGAGAAGACTATGGCTACACCTTC.

This clone appeared a single time. The chain links TRBV5-4 to TRBJ1-2; 7 bases align to TRBD1. J was trimmed by 4 bases and V by 3 bases; bases with no gene match: 3. The germline V gene has CDR1 SGHNT and CDR2 YYREEE (reference sequence). The CDR3 totals 13 residues. CDR3 nucleotides: TGTGCCAGCAGCTCGACAGGGTTCTATGGCTACACCTTC. Translation gives CASSSTGFYGYTF.

The chain uses TRBV28 and TRBJ2-7, with a tentative D call TRBD2 (5 bases). Between the trimmed V and J ends, which lost 7 bases and 3 bases, there was a span of 10 bases. The CDR3 extends over 12 amino acids. Germline V gives CDR1 MDHEN, CDR2 SYDVKM. The CDR3 DNA sequence: TGTGCCAGCAATCAGGAGGACTACGAGCAGTACTTC. This codes for CASNQEDYEQYF.

The rearrangement uses TRBV11-2 and TRBJ2-3; TRBD2 aligns across 13 bases. Germline loops: CDR1 SGHAT, CDR2 FQNNGV. The junction had 7 bases not matched to a gene; V was cut back by 5 bases and J by 2 bases. The CDR3 spans 17 residues. DNA of the CDR3: TGTGCCAGCAGCCAGGGACTAGCGGGGCGATCCACAGATACGCAGTATTTT. Translated, it gives CASSQGLAGRSTDTQYF. The full variable domain, with the rest looked up from reference TRBV11-2 and TRBJ2-3, is EAGVAQSPRYKIIEKRQSVAFWCNPISGHATLYWYQQILGQGPKLLIQFQNNGVVDDSQLPKDRFSAERLKGVDSTLKIQPAKLEDSAVYLCASSQGLAGRSTDTQYFGPGTRLTVL.

This clone has just a few counts. The J gene is TRBJ1-4, the V gene TRBV6-1; a weak D match, TRBD1 (5 bases). This CDR3 has 15 amino acids. Per the germline V gene, CDR1 is MNHNS and CDR2 is SASEGT. V was clipped by 2 bases and J by 1 base, with 8 bases between them. In nucleotides, the CDR3 is TGTGCCAGCAGTGAACGACAGCAAACTAATGAAAAACTGTTTTTT. It specifies CASSERQQTNEKLFF.

The chain joins TRBV4-1 to TRBJ2-3; perhaps TRBD2 as D (6 bases). This CDR3 is 16 amino acids long. The V end was cut by 7 bases, the J end by 0 bases, with 17 bases between. Germline CDR1 reads MGHRA; CDR2 reads YSYEKL. The CDR3 bases are TGCGCCAGCACCCCGTCCGGGACTCTTAGCACAGATACGCAGTATTTT. It yields the protein CASTPSGTLSTDTQYF.

The V and J genes are TRBV5-1 and TRBJ2-3; D possibly corresponds to TRBD1 (5 bases). Germline CDR1 is SGHRS and CDR2 is YFSETQ. V was clipped by 1 base and J by 4 bases, with 16 bases between them. The CDR3 has 16 amino acids. CDR3 amino acids: CASSLTPGITSDTQYF. The CDR3 coding sequence is TGCGCCAGCAGCTTGACGCCAGGGATAACATCAGATACGCAGTATTTT.

The chain combines TRBV5-4 with TRBJ1-2; perhaps TRBD1 as D (6 bases). The CDR3 contains 15 residues. CDR1 and CDR2 (germline): SGHNT, YYREEE (reference sequence). V was clipped by 4 bases and J by 14 bases, with 27 bases between them. CDR3 residues: CASSRAAGATDVGTF. CDR3 sequence (DNA): TGTGCCAGCAGCCGGGCGGCGGGGGCGACCGACGTTGGGACCTTC.

This chain joins TRBV19 and TRBJ1-2; maybe TRBD1 (6 bases). The CDR3 spans 14 residues. V lost 2 bases and J lost 2, with 9 bases in between. CDR1 LNHDA and CDR2 SQIVND come from the germline V gene (reference sequence). In DNA form, the CDR3 reads TGTGCCAGTAGTATAACGCAGGGGAACTATGGCTACACCTTC. Protein sequence: CASSITQGNYGYTF. Full variable domain (outside the CDR3, taken from reference TRBV19 and TRBJ1-2): DGGITQSPKYLFRKEGQNVTLSCEQNLNHDAMYWYRQDPGQGLRLIYYSQIVNDFQKGDIAEGYSVSREKKESFPLTVTSAQKNPTAFYLCASSITQGNYGYTFGSGTRLTVV.

This chain uses TRBV25-1 with TRBJ2-7, with a weak D call TRBD1 (5 bases). Germline loops: CDR1 MGHDK, CDR2 SYGVNS. The CDR3 spans 14 residues. V lost 3 bases and J lost 3, with 12 bases in between. CDR3 region: CASSELAGNYEQYF. The DNA for the CDR3 is TGTGCCAGCAGTGAGCTCGCAGGGAACTACGAGCAGTACTTC.

This chain connects TRBV3-1 (or the pseudogene TRBV3-2) to TRBJ1-1; TRBD1 aligns across 9 bases. CDR3 length: 13 amino acids. J gave up 7 bases and V 1 base, and 1 base lay outside the gene matches. Germline values: CDR1 LGHDT, CDR2 YNNKEL (reference sequence). DNA for the CDR3: TGTGCCAGCAGCCAAGCGACAGGGGGTGAAGCTTTCTTT. It encodes CASSQATGGEAFF.

The V gene is TRBV5-4, the J gene TRBJ1-6, with TRBD1 as a possible D gene (6 bases). The germline V and J ends were trimmed by 10 bases and 8 bases, with 16 bases remaining between them. Germline V gene data show CDR1 as SGHNT and CDR2 as YYREEE (reference sequence). This CDR3 contains 13 residues. CDR3 coding DNA: TGTGCCTCTGCGACAGGATGGGATTCACCCCTCCACTTT. Its translation is CASATGWDSPLHF.

The chain combines TRBV3-1 (or the pseudogene TRBV3-2) with TRBJ2-3; 12 positions agree with TRBD2. Germline trimming cut 2 bases from V and 5 bases from J; bases unmatched to any gene: 2. CDR1 is LGHDT and CDR2 is YNNKEL in the germline V gene (reference sequence). The CDR3 spans 15 residues. The CDR3 nucleotides read TGTGCCAGCAGCCAACGGACTAGCGGGGTAGATACGCAGTATTTT. Amino acid sequence: CASSQRTSGVDTQYF.

Remarks on this clone: This CDR3 is also generated by other DNA sequences in the sample. This sequence joins TRBV5-8 and TRBJ2-7, with D unclear. The V end lost 2 bases, the J end lost 3 bases, and 3 bases lay between the germline ends. This CDR3 spans 11 amino acids. Germline CDR1 is SGHTS and CDR2 is YDEGEE. The CDR3: CASSFRYEQYF. The CDR3, as DNA: TGTGCCAGCAGCTTTCGCTACGAGCAGTACTTC. Full variable domain (remainder filled in from reference TRBV5-8 and TRBJ2-7): EAGVTQSPTHLIKTRGQQATLRCSPISGHTSVYWYQQALGLGLQFLLWYDEGEERNRGNFPPRFSGRQFPNYSSELNVNALELEDSALYLCASSFRYEQYFGPGTRLTVT.

This chain links TRBV6-1 with TRBJ1-2; D gene ambiguous. Germline V CDR1 and CDR2: MNHNS, SASEGT. V was trimmed by 3 bases and J by 6 bases, leaving 8 bases between them. The CDR3 loop spans 12 amino acids. The CDR3 loop is CASSDRLDGYTF. CDR3 nucleotides: TGTGCCAGCAGTGACAGGCTTGATGGCTACACCTTC.

The chain combines TRBV5-4 with TRBJ2-5; no firm D call. Between the trimmed V and J ends, which lost 2 bases and 2 bases, there was a span of 10 bases. There are 14 residues in the CDR3. The V gene's germline CDR1 is SGHNT and CDR2 YYREEE (reference sequence). CDR3: CASSFRAYQETQYF. The CDR3 DNA reads as TGTGCCAGCAGCTTCAGAGCGTATCAAGAGACCCAGTACTTC.

The chain carries TRBV4-1 and TRBJ2-7; unclear D gene. Germline V gene sequence: CDR1 MGHRA, CDR2 YSYEKL. The CDR3 length is 13 residues. V lost 1 base and J 2 bases, leaving 6 bases between the germline ends. The CDR3 DNA sequence: TGCGCCAGCAGCCAAGGACTCCCCTACGAGCAGTACTTC. Translation: CASSQGLPYEQYF.